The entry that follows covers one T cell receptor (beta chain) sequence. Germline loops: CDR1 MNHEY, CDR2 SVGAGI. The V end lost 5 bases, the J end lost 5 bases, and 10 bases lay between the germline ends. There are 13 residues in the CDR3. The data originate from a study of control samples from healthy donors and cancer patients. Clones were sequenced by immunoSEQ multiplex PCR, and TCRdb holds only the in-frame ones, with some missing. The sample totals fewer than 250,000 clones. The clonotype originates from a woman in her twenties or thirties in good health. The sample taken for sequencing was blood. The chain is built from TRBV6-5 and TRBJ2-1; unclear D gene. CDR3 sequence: CASSLPHNNEQFF. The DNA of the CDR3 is TGTGCCAGCAGTCTGCCTCATAACAATGAGCAGTTCTTC.